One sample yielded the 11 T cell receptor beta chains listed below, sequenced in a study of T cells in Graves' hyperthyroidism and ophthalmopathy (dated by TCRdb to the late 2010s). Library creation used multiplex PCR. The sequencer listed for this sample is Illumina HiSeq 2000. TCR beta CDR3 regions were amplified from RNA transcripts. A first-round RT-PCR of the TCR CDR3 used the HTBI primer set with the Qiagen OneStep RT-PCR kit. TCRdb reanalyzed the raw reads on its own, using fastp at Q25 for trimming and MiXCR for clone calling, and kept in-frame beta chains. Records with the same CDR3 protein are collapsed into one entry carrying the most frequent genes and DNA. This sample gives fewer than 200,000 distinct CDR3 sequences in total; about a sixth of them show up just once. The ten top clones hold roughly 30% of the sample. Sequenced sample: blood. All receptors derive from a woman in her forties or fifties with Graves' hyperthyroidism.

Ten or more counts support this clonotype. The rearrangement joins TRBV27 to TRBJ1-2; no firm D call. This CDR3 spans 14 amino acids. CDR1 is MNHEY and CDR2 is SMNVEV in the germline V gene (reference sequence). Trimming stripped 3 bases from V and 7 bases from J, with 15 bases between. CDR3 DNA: TGTGCCAGCAGTTTTTTAGAGGGAGTAGGTGGCTACACCTTC. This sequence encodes CASSFLEGVGGYTF.

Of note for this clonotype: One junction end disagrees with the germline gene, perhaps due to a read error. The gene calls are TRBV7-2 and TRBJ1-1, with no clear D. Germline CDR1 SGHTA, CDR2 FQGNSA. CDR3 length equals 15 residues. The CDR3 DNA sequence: TGTGCCATCAGCTTCCGGTTCGGACCAACCTCTGAAGCTTTCTTT. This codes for CAISFRFGPTSEAFF. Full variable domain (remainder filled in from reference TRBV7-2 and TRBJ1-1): GAGVSQSPSNKVTEKGKDVELRCDPISGHTALYWYRQSLGQGLEFLIYFQGNSAPDKSGLPSDRFSAERTGGSVSTLTIQRTQQEDSAVYLCAISFRFGPTSEAFFGQGTRLTVV.

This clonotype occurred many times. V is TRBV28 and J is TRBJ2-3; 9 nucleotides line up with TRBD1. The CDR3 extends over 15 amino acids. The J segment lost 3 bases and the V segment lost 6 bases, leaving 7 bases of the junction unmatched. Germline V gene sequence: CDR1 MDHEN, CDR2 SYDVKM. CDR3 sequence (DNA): TGTGCCAGCAGCCTACCCGGGACAGGGACAGATACGCAGTATTTT. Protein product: CASSLPGTGTDTQYF. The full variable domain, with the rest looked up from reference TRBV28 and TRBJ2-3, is DVKVTQSSRYLVKRTGEKVFLECVQDMDHENMFWYRQDPGLGLRLIYFSYDVKMKEKGDIPEGYSVSREKKERFSLILESASTNQTSMYLCASSLPGTGTDTQYFGPGTRLTVL.

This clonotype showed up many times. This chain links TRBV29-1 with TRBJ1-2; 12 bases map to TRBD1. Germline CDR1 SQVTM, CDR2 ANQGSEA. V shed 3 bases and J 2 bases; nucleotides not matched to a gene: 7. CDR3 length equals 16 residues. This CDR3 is CSVEGTGGRRNYGYTF. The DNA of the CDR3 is TGCAGCGTTGAGGGGACAGGGGGCAGAAGGAACTATGGCTACACCTTC.

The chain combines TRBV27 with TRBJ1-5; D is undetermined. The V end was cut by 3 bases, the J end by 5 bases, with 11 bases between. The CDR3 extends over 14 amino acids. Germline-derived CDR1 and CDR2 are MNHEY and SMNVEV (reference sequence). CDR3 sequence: CASSFRVNDQPQHF. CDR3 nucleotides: TGTGCCAGCAGTTTTAGGGTAAACGATCAGCCCCAGCATTTT.

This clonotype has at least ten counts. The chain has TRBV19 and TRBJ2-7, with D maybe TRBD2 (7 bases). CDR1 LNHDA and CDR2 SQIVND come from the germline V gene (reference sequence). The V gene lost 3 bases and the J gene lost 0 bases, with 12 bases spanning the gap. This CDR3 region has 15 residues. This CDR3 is CASSMWRGPSYEQYF. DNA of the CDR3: TGTGCCAGTAGTATGTGGCGGGGGCCCTCCTACGAGCAGTACTTC.

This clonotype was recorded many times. The CDR3 sequence: CASSPVRDRGMNTEAFF. As DNA, the CDR3 is TGTGCCAGCAGTCCAGTCCGGGACAGGGGAATGAACACTGAAGCTTTCTTT. The chain links TRBV6-2 or TRBV6-3 to TRBJ1-1, with 10 bases aligning to TRBD1. J lost 0 bases, V lost 5 bases, and 9 bases had no gene match. Germline V gene sequence: CDR1 MNHEY, CDR2 SVGEGT. The CDR3 extends over 17 amino acids.

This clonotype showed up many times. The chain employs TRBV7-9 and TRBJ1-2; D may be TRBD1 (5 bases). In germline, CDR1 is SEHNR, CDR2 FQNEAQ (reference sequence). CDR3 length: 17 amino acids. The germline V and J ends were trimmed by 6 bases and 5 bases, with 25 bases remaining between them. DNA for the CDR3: TGTGCCAGCAGTCCACCTTATGAGGGGATCGAGGGATATGGCTACACCTTC. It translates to CASSPPYEGIEGYGYTF.

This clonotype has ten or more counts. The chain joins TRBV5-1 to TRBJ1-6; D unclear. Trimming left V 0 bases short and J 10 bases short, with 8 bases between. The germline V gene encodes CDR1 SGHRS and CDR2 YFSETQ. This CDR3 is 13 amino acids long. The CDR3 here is CASSLESESPLHF. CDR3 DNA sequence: TGCGCCAGCAGCTTGGAGTCGGAATCACCCCTCCACTTT. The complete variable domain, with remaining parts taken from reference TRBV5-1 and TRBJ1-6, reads KAGVTQTPRYLIKTRGQQVTLSCSPISGHRSVSWYQQTPGQGLQFLFEYFSETQRNKGNFPGRFSGRQFSNSRSEMNVSTLELGDSALYLCASSLESESPLHFGNGTRLTVT.

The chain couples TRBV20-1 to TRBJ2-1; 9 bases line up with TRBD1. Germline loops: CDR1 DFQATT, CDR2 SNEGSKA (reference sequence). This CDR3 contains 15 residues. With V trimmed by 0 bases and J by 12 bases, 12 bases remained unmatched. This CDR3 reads CSARDGGTGMVVQFF. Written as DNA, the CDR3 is TGCAGTGCTAGAGATGGAGGGACAGGGATGGTGGTGCAGTTCTTC.

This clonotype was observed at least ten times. The CDR3: CASSGQGANQPQHF. CDR3 in DNA: TGTGCCAGCAGCGGACAGGGAGCCAATCAGCCCCAGCATTTT. The V gene is TRBV6-1, the J gene TRBJ1-5; 8 bases agree with TRBD1. CDR1 MNHNS and CDR2 SASEGT come from the germline V gene. This CDR3 is 14 amino acids long. The ends lost 6 bases at V and 3 bases at J; junction bases unmatched: 4.